This entry lists 23 T cell receptor beta chains sequenced from one sample in a study of T cells in Graves' hyperthyroidism and ophthalmopathy. Amplification targeted TCR beta CDR3 regions from RNA transcripts. The TCR CDR3 first-round RT-PCR relied on the HTBI primer set. TCRdb called the multiplex PCR reads again in MiXCR, with one record for every CDR3 protein. Among roughly 700,000 distinct CDR3 sequences listed, 17% were seen once. The sequencing sample was made of blood. These receptors were obtained from a man over 45 with Graves' hyperthyroidism.

This clonotype was picked up a small number of times. The genes are TRBV5-1 and TRBJ2-6, with 10 nucleotides matching TRBD1. Germline CDR1 SGHRS, CDR2 YFSETQ. The CDR3 is made up of 19 amino acids. Losses at the gene ends were 2 bases for V and 1 base for J; bases not matched to a gene: 9. The CDR3 loop reads CASSFPGQGRSSGANVLTF. In DNA form, the CDR3 reads TGCGCCAGCAGCTTTCCGGGACAGGGGAGATCTTCTGGGGCCAACGTCCTGACTTTC.

Of note for this clonotype: It may be a read error: a sequence one base away is much more abundant. CDR3 nucleotide sequence: TGTGCCAGCAGTTCGGACAATAGCAATCAGCCCCAGCATTTT. Encoded protein: CASSSDNSNQPQHF. This sequence joins TRBV2 and TRBJ1-5, with TRBD1 as a possible D gene (5 bases). Germline V CDR1 and CDR2: SNHLY, FYNNEI. This CDR3 has 14 amino acids. The ends were cut back, 5 bases at V and 0 bases at J, with 8 bases in the middle.

This chain connects TRBV9 to TRBJ2-2, with 8 bases lining up with TRBD1. Germline values: CDR1 SGDLS, CDR2 YYNGEE. With V trimmed by 3 bases and J by 0 bases, 4 bases remained unmatched. This CDR3 contains 16 residues. The DNA for the CDR3 is TGTGCCAGCAGCGCCGGACAGGGCTCGAACACCGGGGAGCTGTTTTTT. Translating gives CASSAGQGSNTGELFF.

The chain combines TRBV6-1 with TRBJ1-3; D is possibly TRBD1 (5 bases). The ends were cut back, 2 bases at V and 4 bases at J, with 15 bases in the middle. The CDR3 extends over 16 amino acids. Germline V gene lookup returns CDR1 MNHNS and CDR2 SASEGT. In DNA, the CDR3 is TGTGCCAGCAGTGAAATCGGGGGTGCGAGGGGAAACACCATATATTTT. This encodes CASSEIGGARGNTIYF.

Here the CDR3 reads CASSFGLTNTGELFF. CDR3 DNA: TGCGCCAGCAGCTTCGGCCTGACGAACACCGGGGAGCTGTTTTTT. The chain joins TRBV5-1 to TRBJ2-2; no definite D call. V lost 2 bases to trimming and J lost 0 bases, with 8 bases between them. Germline V gives CDR1 SGHRS, CDR2 YFSETQ. The CDR3 runs 15 residues. Full variable domain (remainder filled in from reference TRBV5-1 and TRBJ2-2): KAGVTQTPRYLIKTRGQQVTLSCSPISGHRSVSWYQQTPGQGLQFLFEYFSETQRNKGNFPGRFSGRQFSNSRSEMNVSTLELGDSALYLCASSFGLTNTGELFFGEGSRLTVL.

This clonotype was counted between two and nine times. Here the CDR3 DNA reads TGTGCCAGCAGCCCTACTTCCGGCAGGAGGGATAATGAGCAGTTCTTC. Translated, it gives CASSPTSGRRDNEQFF. This rearrangement joins TRBV7-3 to TRBJ2-1; a possible D gene is TRBD2 (6 bases). The ends were cut back, 5 bases at V and 7 bases at J, with 21 bases in the middle. CDR3 length: 16 amino acids. Germline loops: CDR1 SGHTA, CDR2 FQGTGA.

The J gene is TRBJ1-2, the V gene TRBV7-2, with D tentatively TRBD1 (6 bases). CDR3 length equals 13 residues. From germline, CDR1 is SGHTA and CDR2 FQGNSA. V was shortened by 5 bases and J by 4 bases, with 11 bases between the two germline ends. This chain's CDR3 is CASSPRRGYGYTF. In DNA form, the CDR3 reads TGTGCCAGCAGCCCCCGCAGGGGCTATGGCTACACCTTC.

This clonotype was detected many times. The chain links TRBV12-5 to TRBJ1-2; no firm D call. CDR3 length: 12 residues. Germline-derived CDR1 and CDR2 are LGHNT and FRNRAP. V lost 5 bases to trimming and J lost 10 bases, with 14 bases between them. The CDR3 loop reads CASGPTTADYTF. The CDR3 bases are TGTGCTAGTGGTCCTACCACAGCAGACTACACCTTC.

This clonotype was found many times. The V call is TRBV20-1, the J call TRBJ2-7; no clear D gene. Trimming took 1 base from V and 1 from J, leaving 5 bases between them. CDR3 size: 12 residues. Germline CDR1 reads DFQATT; CDR2 reads SNEGSKA (reference sequence). The CDR3 nucleotides read TGCAGTGCTAGAGGGCGGTCCTACGAGCAGTACTTC. Translation gives CSARGRSYEQYF.

This chain connects TRBV20-1 to TRBJ2-5; 7 positions agree with TRBD2. V was clipped by 0 bases and J by 5 bases; unmatched bases: 12. Germline CDR1 is DFQATT and CDR2 is SNEGSKA (reference sequence). The CDR3 contains 16 residues. As DNA, the CDR3 is TGCAGTGCTAGAGATTCCAGACTAGCCCTCTCCGAGACCCAGTACTTC. It codes for CSARDSRLALSETQYF.

The table lists this clonotype with a few counts. V and J are TRBV9 and TRBJ1-2; D is undetermined. The V and J ends lost 0 bases and 0 bases respectively, with 9 bases between them. CDR1 and CDR2 from the germline V gene are SGDLS and YYNGEE. CDR3 length: 15 amino acids. The CDR3 DNA is TGTGCCAGCAGCGTAGTGTCTAATCCTAACTATGGCTACACCTTC. This codes for CASSVVSNPNYGYTF.

This clonotype was counted between two and nine times. V and J are TRBV18 and TRBJ2-1; a weak D match, TRBD2 (6 bases). The CDR3 is made up of 15 amino acids. Germline V gene data show CDR1 as KGHSH and CDR2 as LQKENI. V lost 3 bases, J lost 7 bases, and 16 bases lay in between. In DNA, the CDR3 is TGTGCCAGCTCACCGGGCTTCTACGCGGGGAATGAGCAGTTCTTC. Its translation is CASSPGFYAGNEQFF.

V is TRBV5-6 and J is TRBJ2-3; 7 bases are a match to TRBD1. This CDR3 has 15 residues. The V gene end was trimmed by 3 bases and the J gene end by 6 bases; junction bases not matched to a gene: 10. From germline, CDR1 is SGHDT and CDR2 YYEEEE. CDR3 protein: CASSSYGETGDTQYF. The CDR3 nucleotides are TGTGCCAGCAGCTCCTACGGAGAGACAGGGGATACGCAGTATTTT. Drawing the rest from reference TRBV5-6 and TRBJ2-3, the complete variable domain is DAGVTQSPTHLIKTRGQQVTLRCSPKSGHDTVSWYQQALGQGPQFIFQYYEEEERQRGNFPDRFSGHQFPNYSSELNVNALLLGDSALYLCASSSYGETGDTQYFGPGTRLTVL.

The table lists this clonotype with a few counts. The chain links TRBV18 to TRBJ1-1; 8 positions match TRBD1. J gave up 3 bases and V 3 bases, and 9 bases lay outside the gene matches. Per the germline V gene, CDR1 is KGHSH and CDR2 is LQKENI. The CDR3 length is 16 residues. For the CDR3, the DNA is TGTGCCAGCTCACCGGCGGGCAGGGGGCAGGACACTGAAGCTTTCTTT. Translated: CASSPAGRGQDTEAFF.

This clonotype was seen many times. The V call is TRBV12-3 or TRBV12-4, the J call TRBJ2-1; D remains ambiguous. The CDR3 extends over 10 amino acids. The V end was cut by 8 bases, the J end by 8 bases, with 7 bases between. Written as DNA, the CDR3 is TGTGCCAGCCTTGGCGATGAGCAGTTCTTC. Amino acid sequence: CASLGDEQFF.

In its sample, this clonotype was seen many times. The V call is TRBV6-1, the J call TRBJ2-5; 9 bases align to TRBD2. The V gene end was trimmed by 7 bases and the J gene end by 4 bases; junction bases not matched to a gene: 10. The CDR3 runs to 15 residues. Per the germline V gene, CDR1 is MNHNS and CDR2 is SASEGT. The CDR3 sequence is CASKGASGNRETQYF. The CDR3 DNA reads TGTGCCAGCAAGGGGGCTAGCGGGAACCGAGAGACCCAGTACTTC.

In its sample, this clonotype was seen many times. The rearrangement joins TRBV3-1 to TRBJ2-7; D gene unclear. Germline lookup yields CDR1 LGHDT and CDR2 YNNKEL (reference sequence). The CDR3 length is 13 residues. V lost 1 base to trimming and J lost 2 bases, with 6 bases between them. The CDR3 DNA reads as TGTGCCAGCAGCCAAGTACGGACCTACGAGCAGTACTTC. This gives the protein CASSQVRTYEQYF.

The chain carries TRBV4-1 and TRBJ2-2, with D possibly matching TRBD1 (5 bases). The CDR3 contains 14 residues. V lost 2 bases and J lost 6, with 10 bases in between. The germline V gene encodes CDR1 MGHRA and CDR2 YSYEKL. The CDR3 spells CASSQLGVSGELFF. For the CDR3, the DNA is TGCGCCAGCAGCCAATTAGGGGTTTCCGGGGAGCTGTTTTTT.

This clonotype has at least ten counts. This chain joins TRBV6-1 and TRBJ2-7, with D possibly called TRBD1 or TRBD2 (5 bases each). Germline CDR1 and CDR2: MNHNS and SASEGT. This CDR3 has 15 amino acids. V lost 7 bases and J 2 bases, leaving 18 bases between the germline ends. CDR3 DNA: TGTGCCAGCACCCTTACCGGGACGGTTACCTACGAGCAGTACTTC. Residues: CASTLTGTVTYEQYF.

The J gene is TRBJ2-7, the V gene TRBV7-2, with 10 bases fitting TRBD2. The trim removed 1 base at V and 2 bases at J, leaving 8 bases unmatched. The germline CDR1 and CDR2 sequences are SGHTA and FQGNSA. The CDR3 contains 17 residues. CDR3 DNA sequence: TGTGCCAGCAGCTTAGATGGGGCTAGCGGGAGAGCCTACGAGCAGTACTTC. This translates into CASSLDGASGRAYEQYF.

This clonotype has at least ten counts. The J gene is TRBJ2-5, the V gene TRBV2, with 7 positions matching TRBD1. The junction had 5 bases not matched to a gene; V was cut back by 9 bases and J by 4 bases. The CDR3 runs to 12 residues. Looked up from germline, CDR1 is SNHLY and CDR2 is FYNNEI. The CDR3 is CASYRDRETQYF. DNA for the CDR3: TGTGCCAGTTACCGGGACAGAGAGACCCAGTACTTC.

CDR3 coding DNA: TGTGCCAGCAGCTTTACTCACGGGAGCACTGGAGAGACCCAGTACTTC. Translating gives CASSFTHGSTGETQYF. The V gene is TRBV7-2, the J gene TRBJ2-5; the D gene is possibly TRBD2 (6 bases). In germline, CDR1 is SGHTA, CDR2 FQGNSA. This CDR3 is 16 amino acids long. Trimming removed 3 bases from V and 4 bases from J, with 18 bases in between.

This clonotype was recorded many times. The chain uses TRBV2 and TRBJ1-5, with a weak D call TRBD1 (5 bases). Germline V gives CDR1 SNHLY, CDR2 FYNNEI. The CDR3 is made up of 13 amino acids. V was cut by 4 bases and J by 6 bases, with 10 bases left in between. The CDR3 here is CASSVRVVQPQHF. CDR3 in DNA: TGTGCCAGCAGTGTCAGGGTGGTTCAGCCCCAGCATTTT.